What follows is one TCR beta chain and its context. The antigen is unknown. The data originate from a study of neoadjuvant nivolumab and ipilimumab in lung cancer. Overall study findings and caveats: Compared with tumor-adjacent uninvolved lung, resected tumors showed greater richness and clonality.

Trimming shortened V by 6 bases and J by 2 bases, and 10 bases separated the two germline ends. The CDR3 consists of 14 residues. From germline, CDR1 is WSHSY and CDR2 SAAADI. The table came from immunoSEQ multiplex PCR; TCRdb's copy has only in-frame clones and leaves some out. The sample includes more than 15,000 clones, 79% of them seen just once. The chain links TRBV10-2 to TRBJ1-4, with a tentative D call TRBD1 (6 bases). Sequenced here: tumor tissue, sampled after neoadjuvant nivolumab, alone or with ipilimumab, at or shortly before surgery. The TCR sequence derives from an adult with non-small cell lung cancer. CDR3 protein: CASRRGGTNEKLFF. In DNA, the CDR3 is TGCGCCAGCAGGCGAGGGGGGACTAATGAAAAACTGTTTTTT.